The 28 T cell receptor beta chains presented below share a single source sample, sequenced in a study of T cells in women clearing cervical HPV infection. Using immunoSEQ multiplex PCR, the repertoire was profiled, and TCRdb retains in-frame clones only, with some absent. This repertoire includes some 15,000 clones. The material sequenced was blood buffy coat. All receptors derive from a woman between 18 and 70 years old with a cervical HPV16 infection that either progressed to CIN3+ or cleared (not recorded which).

Concerning this clone itself: The read falls 3 residues short of the CDR3 end, and the missing part is taken from the germline J gene. The chain links TRBV20-1 to TRBJ2-1, with a weak D call TRBD1 (5 bases). V lost 7 bases, J lost 5 bases, and 15 bases lay in between. This CDR3 has 13 amino acids. The V gene's germline CDR1 is DFQATT and CDR2 SNEGSKA (reference sequence). CDR3 DNA, as far as it was read: TGCAGTGGCAGACAGCCCCTCAACAATGAG. It yields the protein CSGRQPLNNE. The complete CDR3 sequence is CSGRQPLNNEQFF.

As to this clone: The read ends 3 residues before the CDR3 terminus; that terminus is restored from the germline J gene. The J gene is TRBJ2-1, the V gene TRBV11-2; TRBD1 is a possible D gene (5 bases). V lost 3 bases, J lost 5 bases, and 14 bases lay in between. Germline assignment: CDR1 SGHAT and CDR2 FQNNGV. The CDR3 length is 15 residues. CDR3: CASSFFRATDNEQFF. Incomplete CDR3 DNA: TGTGCCAGCAGCTTTTTTCGGGCGACAGACAATGAG.

On this clone: Read coverage stops 3 residues before the CDR3 terminus; the germline J gene supplies the remainder. The chain joins TRBV19 to TRBJ2-7, with D possibly matching TRBD1 (7 bases). CDR3 length: 15 amino acids. In germline, CDR1 is LNHDA, CDR2 SQIVND (reference sequence). V lost 5 bases and J lost 2, with 16 bases in between. This chain's CDR3 is CASSPGGRAPYEQYF. The covered CDR3 bases are TGTGCCAGTAGTCCAGGGGGGCGGGCCCCCTACGAG.

In regard to this clone: Read data end 3 residues before the CDR3 end; the end is taken from the germline J gene. The J gene is TRBJ2-1, the V gene TRBV12-5; D perhaps matches TRBD2 (5 bases). Germline V gene sequence: CDR1 LGHNT, CDR2 FRNRAP. Trimming removed 6 bases at V and 3 bases at J, with 12 bases between. The CDR3 extends over 14 amino acids. The CDR3 region is CASGFSGSYNEQFF. The DNA read from the CDR3 is TGTGCTAGTGGCTTCTCGGGGAGCTACAATGAG.

Details on this clone: With the read ending 3 residues before the CDR3 end, the germline J gene is used to fill in that end. The V call is TRBV9, the J call TRBJ2-3; D is perhaps TRBD1 (5 bases). There are 16 residues in the CDR3. CDR1 and CDR2 (germline): SGDLS, YYNGEE. V was cut by 4 bases and J by 0 bases, with 15 bases left in between. The chain's CDR3 is CASSSGVGLSTDTQYF. The covered CDR3 bases are TGTGCCAGCAGCTCCGGAGTGGGGCTAAGCACAGATACG. The full variable domain, with the rest looked up from reference TRBV9 and TRBJ2-3, is DSGVTQTPKHLITATGQRVTLRCSPRSGDLSVYWYQQSLDQGLQFLIQYYNGEERAKGNILERFSAQQFPDLHSELNLSSLELGDSALYFCASSSGVGLSTDTQYFGPGTRLTVL.

Measured by frequency, this clone is medium-sized (0.01 to 0.1%). The missing CDR3 end, 3 residues past where the read stops, is filled in from the germline J gene. The V and J genes are TRBV10-3 and TRBJ2-5; D is uncertain. The germline V gene encodes CDR1 ENHRY and CDR2 SYGVKD. V was pared by 4 bases and J by 2 bases, with 2 bases between. This CDR3 is 11 amino acids long. Partial CDR3 DNA: TGTGCCATCAGTGCGCAAGAGACC. Translation gives CAISAQET. The entire CDR3 reads CAISAQETQYF.

About this clone: The junction departs from germline at one end; a sequencing error may be responsible. The read comes to an end 3 residues before the CDR3 does, leaving the germline J gene to fill in the end. The chain employs TRBV19 and TRBJ2-3, with TRBD2 identical over 7 bases. Germline CDR1 LNHDA, CDR2 SQIVND (reference sequence). The CDR3 contains 15 residues. The CDR3 reads CANSTSAGSTDTQYF. The sequenced CDR3 bases are TGTGCCAATAGTACTAGCGCAGGAAGCACAGATACG.

A word on this clone: The read terminates 3 residues before the CDR3 end, so the remaining end is supplied by the germline J gene. The chain joins TRBV20-1 to TRBJ1-6; weak D call: TRBD1 (5 bases). CDR3 length: 14 residues. Trimming pared 0 bases from V and 10 bases from J, leaving 13 bases between. The germline V gene encodes CDR1 DFQATT and CDR2 SNEGSKA (reference sequence). The sequenced part of the CDR3 DNA is TGCAGTGCTAGAGATGGGGGGTTTGGGTCACCC. It specifies CSARDGGFGSP. The complete CDR3 reads CSARDGGFGSPLHF.

Concerning this clone itself: The read terminates 3 residues ahead of where the CDR3 ends, so the germline J gene completes it. The gene calls are TRBV28 and TRBJ2-3, with 8 positions matching TRBD2. The V gene's germline CDR1 is MDHEN and CDR2 SYDVKM. The CDR3 spans 16 residues. With 5 bases clipped from V and 0 bases from J, the junction kept 7 bases outside the gene matches. The sequenced CDR3 bases are TGTGCCAGCAGTGGAATAGCGGGGACGAGCACAGATACG. This encodes CASSGIAGTSTDT. The whole CDR3 is CASSGIAGTSTDTQYF.

A remark on this clone: The read terminates 3 residues before the CDR3 end, so the remaining end is supplied by the germline J gene. The chain uses TRBV7-9 and TRBJ2-5, with 8 positions matching TRBD1. With 4 bases clipped from V and 2 bases from J, the junction kept 3 bases outside the gene matches. The CDR3 runs 14 residues. CDR1 and CDR2 (germline): SEHNR, FQNEAQ (reference sequence). CDR3 sequence reads: CASSSGQGQETQYF. CDR3 DNA (partial): TGTGCCAGCAGCTCAGGACAGGGACAAGAGACC.

Details on this clone: The read finishes 3 residues shy of the CDR3 end, and the germline J gene is used to complete it. J is TRBJ2-2 and V is TRBV6-2 or TRBV6-3; D might be TRBD2 (6 bases). There are 11 residues in the CDR3. Germline CDR1 is MNHEY and CDR2 is SVGEGT. Incomplete CDR3 DNA: TGTGCCAGCAGTTGGGGGGAGGCG. This gives the protein CASSWGEA. The CDR3 reads in full as CASSWGEALFF.

About this clone itself: Read coverage stops 3 residues before the CDR3 terminus; the germline J gene supplies the remainder. V usage is TRBV10-2 and J usage is TRBJ2-2, with D possibly TRBD1 on 6 matching bases. CDR3 size: 14 residues. The germline CDR1 and CDR2 sequences are WSHSY and SAAADI. Trimming pared 6 bases from V and 5 bases from J, leaving 13 bases between. The DNA read from the CDR3 is TGCGCCAGCAGGGGGGCGCGTTGGACCGGGGAG. The encoded protein is CASRGARWTGE. The entire CDR3 protein reads CASRGARWTGELFF.

Worth noting for this clone: The CDR3 extends 3 residues past the end of the read, so its final part is completed from the germline J gene. V and J are TRBV20-1 and TRBJ2-5; no clear D. V was trimmed by 4 bases and J by 2 bases, leaving 17 bases between them. The V gene's germline CDR1 is DFQATT and CDR2 SNEGSKA (reference sequence). This CDR3 has 15 residues. Incomplete CDR3 DNA: TGCAGTGCTATTTCCCCTCGCGGCCTGCAAGAGACC. This translates into CSAISPRGLQET. The entire CDR3 is CSAISPRGLQETQYF.

As regards this clone: The CDR3 is cut off 3 residues early in the read; its end comes from the germline J gene. The chain carries TRBV11-2 and TRBJ2-1; D gene uncertain. CDR1 SGHAT and CDR2 FQNNGV come from the germline V gene. V lost 5 bases and J lost 2, with 13 bases in between. The CDR3 runs 15 residues. The CDR3 is CASSQTDSAYNEQFF. The sequenced part of the CDR3 DNA is TGTGCCAGCAGCCAAACAGATTCCGCCTACAATGAG.

To note about this clone: The read comes to an end 3 residues before the CDR3 does, leaving the germline J gene to fill in the end. The chain combines TRBV10-3 with TRBJ1-6; D is unclear. This CDR3 spans 14 amino acids. V lost 2 bases to trimming and J lost 6 bases, with 8 bases between them. Germline CDR1 and CDR2: ENHRY and SYGVKD. CDR3 residues: CAISEVRANSPLHF. Incomplete CDR3 DNA: TGTGCCATCAGTGAGGTTAGGGCTAATTCACCC.

On this clone: The read ends 3 residues early relative to the CDR3; the germline J gene fills the gap. The chain links TRBV6-2 or TRBV6-3 to TRBJ1-2; TRBD1 agrees at 7 bases. J lost 6 bases, V lost 2 bases, and 0 bases had no gene match. The CDR3 totals 12 residues. Germline values: CDR1 MNHEY, CDR2 SVGEGT. Partial CDR3 DNA: TGTGCCAGCAGTTACCAGGGGGATGGC. Amino acids: CASSYQGDG. The whole CDR3 region reads CASSYQGDGYTF.

A word on this clone: The missing CDR3 end, 3 residues past where the read stops, is filled in from the germline J gene. The chain links TRBV11-2 to TRBJ2-7; TRBD1 aligns across 8 bases. Germline V gene lookup returns CDR1 SGHAT and CDR2 FQNNGV. The CDR3 is 15 residues long. The V segment lost 7 bases and the J segment 6 bases; nucleotides outside the gene matches: 14. The CDR3 sequence is CASTSPQGAGSEQYF. The DNA read from the CDR3 is TGTGCCAGCACCTCCCCCCAGGGGGCAGGGAGCGAG.

For this clone: Read sequence stops 3 residues before the CDR3 end, and the germline J gene provides the missing end. The rearrangement uses TRBV5-1 and TRBJ2-5, with a weak D call TRBD2 (5 bases). CDR1 SGHRS and CDR2 YFSETQ come from the germline V gene. The CDR3 has 13 amino acids. Between the trimmed V and J ends, which lost 0 bases and 5 bases, there was a span of 8 bases. CDR3 protein: CASSLERGETQYF. The CDR3 DNA, read in part, is TGCGCCAGCAGCTTGGAAAGAGGGGAGACC.

About this clone: Coverage ceases 3 residues before the CDR3 finishes, and the germline J gene fills in the end. The chain carries TRBV5-1 and TRBJ2-3, with 8 bases identical to TRBD2. This CDR3 has 18 amino acids. CDR1 is SGHRS, CDR2 YFSETQ, per germline. The V segment lost 2 bases and the J segment 3 bases; nucleotides outside the gene matches: 14. CDR3 in amino acids: CASSFLVAGSISTDTQYF. CDR3 bases read: TGCGCCAGCAGCTTCCTTGTAGCGGGGTCGATAAGTACAGATACG. The variable domain in full, completed from reference TRBV5-1 and TRBJ2-3, reads KAGVTQTPRYLIKTRGQQVTLSCSPISGHRSVSWYQQTPGQGLQFLFEYFSETQRNKGNFPGRFSGRQFSNSRSEMNVSTLELGDSALYLCASSFLVAGSISTDTQYFGPGTRLTVL.

Comments on this clone: Read data end 3 residues before the CDR3 end; the end is taken from the germline J gene. The chain carries TRBV7-2 and TRBJ2-7; TRBD2 matches 7 bases. CDR1 SGHTA and CDR2 FQGNSA come from the germline V gene. The CDR3 has 14 amino acids. V gave up 5 bases and J gave up 4 bases; unmatched junction bases: 8. CDR3 region: CASSRVGGGYEQYF. The DNA read from the CDR3 is TGTGCCAGCAGCCGGGTGGGCGGGGGATACGAG.

Comment on this clone: The read stops 3 residues short of the end of the CDR3; the missing end is completed from the germline J gene. The chain is built from TRBV5-5 and TRBJ1-6; no clear D gene. Germline lookup yields CDR1 SGHKS and CDR2 YYEKEE (reference sequence). V lost 4 bases and J lost 7, with 15 bases in between. The CDR3 totals 15 residues. The sequenced CDR3 bases are TGTGCCAGCAGCCAGAGGGCGACACTCAATTCACCC. Its translation is CASSQRATLNSP. The entire CDR3 is CASSQRATLNSPLHF.

For this clone: The read finishes 3 residues shy of the CDR3 end, and the germline J gene is used to complete it. V gene TRBV7-9 combines with J gene TRBJ2-7; possibly TRBD1 for D (5 bases). V was pared by 7 bases and J by 0 bases, with 16 bases between. This CDR3 is 15 amino acids long. The germline V gene encodes CDR1 SEHNR and CDR2 FQNEAQ (reference sequence). The CDR3 sequence: CASTLWGSHSYEQYF. Incomplete CDR3 DNA: TGTGCCAGCACCCTATGGGGCTCTCACTCCTACGAG.

About this clone itself: The sequence runs out 3 residues before the end of the CDR3; the remainder is reconstructed from the germline J gene. The V gene is TRBV20-1, the J gene TRBJ2-7, with 9 bases lining up with TRBD1. From germline, CDR1 is DFQATT and CDR2 SNEGSKA (reference sequence). The CDR3 has 14 amino acids. V shed 4 bases, J shed 5 bases, and the junction held 9 bases outside the gene matches. CDR3 sequence reads: CSANLGQGTDEQYF. CDR3 bases read: TGCAGTGCTAACCTAGGACAGGGGACGGACGAG.

With regard to this clone: The read gets to within 3 residues of the CDR3 end, and the germline J gene fills in the rest. The chain has TRBV5-1 and TRBJ1-5, with 7 bases fitting TRBD1. Trimming removed 0 bases from V and 6 bases from J; junction bases left unmatched: 6. The CDR3 runs 15 residues. Germline loops: CDR1 SGHRS, CDR2 YFSETQ. CDR3 amino acids: CASSLGDSRGQPQHF. The sequenced CDR3 bases are TGCGCCAGCAGCTTGGGGGACAGTCGGGGTCAGCCC.

Turning to this clone: The read falls 3 residues short of the CDR3 end, and the missing part is taken from the germline J gene. This chain links TRBV5-1 with TRBJ2-5, with 9 bases that match TRBD2. Losses at the gene ends were 3 bases for V and 1 base for J; bases not matched to a gene: 4. This CDR3 spans 15 amino acids. Germline V gives CDR1 SGHRS, CDR2 YFSETQ. The CDR3 bases that were read are TGCGCCAGCAGCTCGGCTAGCGGGGCCCAAGAGACC. It is translated as CASSSASGAQET. The CDR3, in full, reads CASSSASGAQETQYF.

Comment on this clone: The CDR3 goes on 3 residues after the read ends, and that part is filled in from the germline J gene. The chain combines TRBV6-2 or TRBV6-3 with TRBJ2-3, with 10 bases identical to TRBD2. The CDR3 sequence is 16 residues long. J lost 2 bases, V lost 2 bases, and 4 bases had no gene match. The V gene's germline CDR1 is MNHEY and CDR2 SVGEGT. The sequenced CDR3 bases are TGTGCCAGCAGTTACCCACTAGCGGGGCCCACAGATACG. It is translated as CASSYPLAGPTDT. The full CDR3 protein reads CASSYPLAGPTDTQYF.

Remarks on this clone: The CDR3 extends 3 residues past the end of the read, so its final part is completed from the germline J gene. This chain joins TRBV30 and TRBJ1-4, with D perhaps TRBD1 (5 bases). Germline loops: CDR1 GTSNPN, CDR2 SVGIG (reference sequence). CDR3 length: 14 amino acids. Trimming removed 4 bases at V and 8 bases at J, with 17 bases between. CDR3 sequence: CAWNRGRVGEKLFF. Partial CDR3 DNA: TGTGCCTGGAATAGGGGCAGGGTTGGCGAAAAA.

Comments on this clone: Read sequence stops 3 residues before the CDR3 end, and the germline J gene provides the missing end. The chain has TRBV28 and TRBJ1-1; D not resolved. CDR3 length: 12 amino acids. Germline CDR1 reads MDHEN; CDR2 reads SYDVKM. The CDR3 sequence is CASSPRFEKAFF. The sequenced part of the CDR3 DNA is TGTGCCAGCAGTCCCCGGTTCGAGAAG.